Below, 27 T cell receptor beta chains from the same sample are listed, as sequenced in a study of blood T cells in healthy people across ages. A J-beta primer mix and a sample-barcoded 5' primer were used in a second PCR of about 7 to 12 cycles. Via MiXCR, TCRdb re-called the 5' RACE reads, giving one row per CDR3 protein. The sample has over 1,200,000 distinct CDR3 sequences, approximately 60% seen once; the top ten hold 6.5% to 8%. Sequenced input: blood. All receptors derive from a man younger than 30 in good health.

V gene TRBV20-1 combines with J gene TRBJ2-7, with TRBD1 identical over 11 bases. CDR1 is DFQATT, CDR2 SNEGSKA, per germline (reference sequence). V lost 5 bases, J lost 1 base, and 10 bases stayed unmatched. There are 16 residues in the CDR3. CDR3 coding DNA: TGCAGTGCTTACCGAGGGACAGGGGGAAGATCCTACGAGCAGTACTTC. Residues: CSAYRGTGGRSYEQYF.

This chain links TRBV5-1 with TRBJ2-7; 10 bases map to TRBD2. This CDR3 has 19 amino acids. The V segment lost 4 bases and the J segment 4 bases; nucleotides outside the gene matches: 20. CDR1 SGHRS and CDR2 YFSETQ come from the germline V gene. The CDR3 spells CASSPVRDWSSGGGYEQYF. CDR3 nucleotides: TGCGCCAGCAGCCCGGTTCGCGATTGGTCTAGCGGGGGAGGATACGAGCAGTACTTC.

Many counts were recorded for this clonotype. This chain joins TRBV6-4 and TRBJ2-3, with TRBD2 matching 9 bases. CDR1 MRHNA and CDR2 SNTAGT come from the germline V gene. V shed 2 bases and J 4 bases; nucleotides not matched to a gene: 7. This CDR3 contains 16 residues. CDR3 in amino acids: CASSDEAGGPSDTQYF. The CDR3 DNA follows: TGTGCCAGCAGTGACGAGGCGGGAGGGCCATCAGATACGCAGTATTTT.

The chain couples TRBV15 to TRBJ2-3, with D possibly being TRBD2 (6 bases). With 7 bases removed from V and 0 bases from J, the gap between germline ends came to 14 bases. Germline V gene lookup returns CDR1 LNHNV and CDR2 YYDKDF (reference sequence). This CDR3 spans 15 amino acids. The CDR3 bases are TGTGCCACCATGAGGGCAGGGACTAGCACAGATACGCAGTATTTT. Its translation: CATMRAGTSTDTQYF.

CDR3 nucleotide sequence: TGTGCCAGCAGTTTAATCCCGACAGCGGGTAATGAGCAGTTCTTC. Encoded protein: CASSLIPTAGNEQFF. This chain joins TRBV27 and TRBJ2-1; tentative D call: TRBD2 (6 bases). The ends were cut back, 2 bases at V and 7 bases at J, with 15 bases in the middle. Per germline, CDR1 MNHEY and CDR2 SMNVEV (reference sequence). The CDR3 runs 15 residues.

V is TRBV7-8 and J is TRBJ2-3; tentative D call: TRBD2 (6 bases). V lost 1 base, J lost 5 bases, and 16 bases lay in between. Per the germline V gene, CDR1 is SGHVS and CDR2 is FQNEAQ. This CDR3 contains 16 residues. CDR3: CASSLGGGMGGDTQYF. As DNA, the CDR3 is TGTGCCAGCAGCTTAGGAGGTGGAATGGGAGGAGATACGCAGTATTTT.

The table lists this clonotype with a few counts. The chain links TRBV29-1 to TRBJ2-7; perhaps TRBD2 as D (5 bases). The CDR3 sequence is 14 residues long. The germline V gene encodes CDR1 SQVTM and CDR2 ANQGSEA. V lost 0 bases, J lost 0 bases, and 9 bases lay in between. CDR3 sequence: CSVEDRGSSYEQYF. CDR3 nucleotides: TGCAGCGTTGAAGATCGGGGAAGCTCCTACGAGCAGTACTTC.

This clonotype was recorded many times. This sequence joins TRBV29-1 and TRBJ2-5; TRBD2 matches 9 bases. The CDR3 covers 13 residues. Germline CDR1 and CDR2: SQVTM and ANQGSEA. The V segment lost 3 bases and the J segment 2 bases; nucleotides outside the gene matches: 1. The CDR3 is CSVDAGGQETQYF. CDR3 sequence (DNA): TGCAGCGTTGACGCGGGGGGGCAAGAGACCCAGTACTTC.

The sample holds a few counts of this clonotype. The V call is TRBV7-9, the J call TRBJ2-3, with D hard to call. The V gene's germline CDR1 is SEHNR and CDR2 FQNEAQ (reference sequence). The CDR3 consists of 13 residues. Trimming removed 2 bases from V and 6 bases from J, with 9 bases in between. DNA for the CDR3: TGTGCCAGCAGCTTAAGCTTTATGGATACGCAGTATTTT. Protein: CASSLSFMDTQYF. The variable domain in full, completed from reference TRBV7-9 and TRBJ2-3, reads DTGVSQNPRHKITKRGQNVTFRCDPISEHNRLYWYRQTLGQGPEFLTYFQNEAQLEKSRLLSDRFSAERPKGSFSTLEIQRTEQGDSAMYLCASSLSFMDTQYFGPGTRLTVL.

The table lists this clonotype with a count of one. The DNA for the CDR3 is TGTGCCAGCAGTAATTTGGGGGGCTACGAGCAGTACTTC. It codes for CASSNLGGYEQYF. J is TRBJ2-7 and V is TRBV28; maybe TRBD2 (6 bases). The germline gives CDR1 MDHEN, CDR2 SYDVKM. The CDR3 is 13 amino acids. The germline V and J ends were trimmed by 5 bases and 3 bases, with 11 bases remaining between them.

The V call is TRBV20-1, the J call TRBJ2-7; D possibly corresponds to TRBD2 (6 bases). The J call is in doubt because the DNA end fits TRBJ2-5 better. The V gene's germline CDR1 is DFQATT and CDR2 SNEGSKA (reference sequence). The CDR3 is 15 residues long. CDR3 nucleotides: TGCAGTACCTCTATCATCGCGGGGTTGCGGGAGACCCAGTACTTC. Translation: CSTSIIAGLRETQYF.

The chain recombines TRBV10-3 with TRBJ2-1; 9 bases fit TRBD2. Judging by the DNA end, TRBJ2-7 fits better; the J call may be wrong. In germline, CDR1 is ENHRY, CDR2 SYGVKD. The CDR3 runs to 16 residues. In DNA, the CDR3 is TGTGCCATCAGTGGCCTAAGCGGGAGGCTACACAATGAGCAGTACTTC. This encodes CAISGLSGRLHNEQYF.

The V and J genes are TRBV6-6 and TRBJ1-2, with a weak D call TRBD1 (5 bases). The CDR3 is 13 residues long. V shed 0 bases and J shed 4 bases, with 6 bases lying between them. Germline V gene sequence: CDR1 MNHNY, CDR2 SVGAGI (reference sequence). In DNA form, the CDR3 reads TGTGCCAGCAGTTACTCACAGGCCTATGGCTACACCTTC. Protein product: CASSYSQAYGYTF.

This chain uses TRBV6-5 with TRBJ2-7, with D maybe TRBD1 (5 bases). Germline assignment: CDR1 MNHEY and CDR2 SVGAGI. The V end lost 10 bases, the J end lost 6 bases, and 19 bases lay between the germline ends. CDR3 length: 13 residues. The CDR3 bases are TGTGCCACATCCCCTCTGGGGCCAGGCGAGCAGTACTTC. Residues: CATSPLGPGEQYF.

This chain connects TRBV20-1 to TRBJ2-4; D possibly corresponds to TRBD2 (6 bases). Looked up from germline, CDR1 is DFQATT and CDR2 is SNEGSKA (reference sequence). V was cut by 5 bases and J by 13 bases, with 21 bases left in between. The length of the CDR3 is 13 residues. CDR3 amino acids: CSAGGTPHEQQYF. Written as DNA, the CDR3 is TGCAGTGCTGGCGGGACTCCCCACGAGCAGCAGTACTTC.

V is TRBV20-1 and J is TRBJ1-4; 9 nucleotides line up with TRBD1. V lost 0 bases to trimming and J lost 8 bases; unmatched junction nucleotides: 7. The CDR3 length is 15 residues. Per the germline V gene, CDR1 is DFQATT and CDR2 is SNEGSKA (reference sequence). The CDR3 here is CSARDYPTGGEKLFF. The DNA of the CDR3 is TGCAGTGCTAGAGATTATCCGACAGGGGGAGAAAAACTGTTTTTT.

Worth noting for this clonotype: The junction and the germline gene differ at one end; a read error may be behind it. The gene calls are TRBV10-2 and TRBJ2-1, with TRBD2 as a possible D gene (6 bases). This CDR3 comprises 13 residues. Germline-derived CDR1 and CDR2 are WSHSY and SAAADI. The CDR3 loop is CASSGGTPLRQFF. The CDR3 nucleotides read TGCGCTAGCAGTGGAGGGACGCCTCTGCGTCAGTTCTTC.

The chain joins TRBV20-1 to TRBJ2-7, with D perhaps matching TRBD1 or TRBD2 (5 bases each). Trimming left V 0 bases short and J 0 bases short, with 18 bases between. This CDR3 is built from 17 residues. Germline CDR1 DFQATT, CDR2 SNEGSKA (reference sequence). The CDR3 nucleotides are TGCAGTGCTAGAGATTTAGGGGAGTGGCTCGCCTCCTACGAGCAGTACTTC. This sequence encodes CSARDLGEWLASYEQYF.

This clonotype was recorded a few times. This rearrangement joins TRBV27 to TRBJ1-1, with a possible D match to TRBD1 (5 bases). CDR3 size: 14 residues. Germline V gives CDR1 MNHEY, CDR2 SMNVEV (reference sequence). The V and J ends lost 6 bases and 0 bases respectively, with 11 bases between them. As DNA, the CDR3 is TGTGCCAGCAGAATTGGGGGTGTGAACACTGAAGCTTTCTTT. Translation: CASRIGGVNTEAFF.

The gene calls are TRBV7-2 and TRBJ2-1; D possibly corresponds to TRBD2 (5 bases). V was cut by 4 bases and J by 0 bases, with 13 bases left in between. The CDR3 is made up of 16 amino acids. Germline V gene data show CDR1 as SGHTA and CDR2 as FQGNSA. The CDR3 loop reads CASSSSDGNSYNEQFF. CDR3 bases: TGTGCCAGCAGCTCCAGCGACGGGAACTCCTACAATGAGCAGTTCTTC.

The rearrangement joins TRBV7-9 to TRBJ2-4; tentatively, D is TRBD1 (7 bases). Germline loops: CDR1 SEHNR, CDR2 FQNEAQ (reference sequence). Trimming took 2 bases from V and 6 from J, leaving 14 bases between them. This CDR3 region has 15 residues. The DNA of the CDR3 is TGTGCCAGCAGCTTAACGGAGGGGGCTGGAAACATTCAGTACTTC. Translated: CASSLTEGAGNIQYF. Variable domain in full (rest from reference TRBV7-9 and TRBJ2-4): DTGVSQNPRHKITKRGQNVTFRCDPISEHNRLYWYRQTLGQGPEFLTYFQNEAQLEKSRLLSDRFSAERPKGSFSTLEIQRTEQGDSAMYLCASSLTEGAGNIQYFGAGTRLSVL.

This chain joins TRBV3-1 and TRBJ2-4; TRBD1 matches at 10 bases. Judging by the DNA end, TRBJ2-7 fits better; the J call may be wrong. Per the germline V gene, CDR1 is LGHDT and CDR2 is YNNKEL (reference sequence). The CDR3 totals 16 residues. The CDR3 DNA reads TGTGCCAGCAGCCAAACTCAGGGACAGGGGTCCTACGAGCAGTACTTC. Encoded protein: CASSQTQGQGSYEQYF.

Here the CDR3 reads CASSKRAGRLNSPLHF. CDR3 sequence (DNA): TGTGCCAGCAGTAAGCGCGCGGGGCGGTTAAATTCACCCCTCCACTTT. The chain links TRBV2 to TRBJ1-6, with D perhaps matching TRBD1 (5 bases). The CDR3 is made up of 16 amino acids. V was trimmed by 5 bases and J by 7 bases, leaving 18 bases between them. Germline-derived CDR1 and CDR2 are SNHLY and FYNNEI.

This clonotype was found once. The V and J genes are TRBV10-2 and TRBJ2-4; no clear D. The CDR3 spans 15 residues. Germline-derived CDR1 and CDR2 are WSHSY and SAAADI. Trimming stripped 9 bases from V and 0 bases from J, with 15 bases between. CDR3 loop: CARAGHNLAKNIQYF. The CDR3 bases are TGCGCCAGGGCCGGGCACAACTTAGCCAAAAACATTCAGTACTTC.

The rearrangement uses TRBV12-3 or TRBV12-4 and TRBJ2-7, with 13 nucleotides matching TRBD2. With 8 bases clipped from V and 3 bases from J, the junction kept 4 bases outside the gene matches. This CDR3 is built from 14 residues. CDR3 loop: CASAGLAGSYEQYF. For the CDR3, the DNA is TGTGCCAGCGCGGGACTAGCGGGGAGCTACGAGCAGTACTTC.

This clonotype was seen only a few times. The CDR3 nucleotides read TGCGCCAGCAGCCAAGGGGGGACAAATTCACCCCTCCACTTT. This sequence encodes CASSQGGTNSPLHF. The V and J genes are TRBV4-3 and TRBJ1-6, with D perhaps TRBD1 (6 bases). CDR3 size: 14 residues. The V end was cut by 1 base, the J end by 7 bases, with 8 bases between. Germline V lookup: CDR1 LGHNA, CDR2 YSLEER.

This rearrangement joins TRBV18 to TRBJ1-2, with TRBD1 matching 7 bases. This CDR3 has 15 amino acids. CDR1 and CDR2 (germline): KGHSH, LQKENI. V gave up 2 bases and J gave up 4 bases; unmatched junction bases: 7. CDR3 in amino acids: CASSPGTEAGYGYTF. CDR3 in DNA: TGTGCCAGCTCACCAGGGACAGAAGCCGGCTATGGCTACACCTTC.